This TCR beta chain stems from a study of shared clonotypes between healthy human individuals. CDR3 size: 11 residues. Germline V gene data show CDR1 as SGHTA and CDR2 as FQGNSA. V shed 2 bases and J shed 6 bases, with 3 bases lying between them. Produced via immunoSEQ multiplex PCR; TCRdb's table is partial and in-frame only. This sample has under 1,100,000 clones, with approximately 80% found just once. Sequencing was carried out using memory CD4+ T cells from PBMCs. This sample's subset: CD45RA-negative fraction. The TCR comes from a man between 18 and 35 years old in good health. Some clones in this sample may be carry-over from other donors' samples. The genes are TRBV7-2 and TRBJ2-3; no clear D gene. CDR3 protein: CASSLYDTQYF. For the CDR3, the DNA is TGTGCCAGCAGCTTATATGATACGCAGTATTTT.